A selection of T cell receptor beta chains follows, all from one sample in a study of blood T cell repertoires in COVID-19. The assay was immunoSEQ multiplex PCR, and TCRdb's table has in-frame clones only and misses some. Of approximately 300,000 clones listed, roughly 90% are singletons. Sequencing was done on a sample of PBMCs or T cells enriched from blood (not recorded which). These receptors were taken from a woman in her 30s who had been exposed to COVID-19. Each CDR3 is given with its conserved first and last residue. The order of the fields is V gene, J gene, clone size, D gene, CDR3 protein, CDR3 DNA. A D gene is named only where the DNA matches it firmly. Not every row has a clone size; where given, it reads once, few, many or a size class.

V: TRBV30; J: TRBJ1-2; size: NA; D: NA; CDR3: CAWSPWGRVGYTF; DNA: TGTGCCTGGAGTCCTTGGGGCCGGGTTGGCTACACCTTC
V: TRBV6-1; J: TRBJ1-2; size: NA; D: NA; CDR3: CASSEAVLRGGYTF; DNA: TGTGCCAGCAGTGAAGCGGTTTTAAGAGGGGGCTACACCTTC
V: TRBV5-1; J: TRBJ2-3; size: NA; D: NA; CDR3: CASSLEQGGPDTQYF; DNA: TGCGCCAGCAGCCTGGAACAAGGAGGCCCAGATACGCAGTATTTT
V: TRBV7-9; J: TRBJ1-2; size: NA; D: NA; CDR3: CASSLGAGVDRYTF; DNA: TGTGCCAGCAGCTTAGGGGCAGGGGTAGATCGCTACACCTTC
V: TRBV21-1; J: TRBJ2-5; size: NA; D: NA; CDR3: CASSKQYQETQYF; DNA: TGTGCCAGCAGCAAACAGTACCAAGAGACCCAGTACTTC
V: TRBV5-1; J: TRBJ2-5; size: NA; D: NA; CDR3: CASSLDQAETQYF; DNA: TGCGCCAGCAGCTTGGATCAGGCGGAGACCCAGTACTTC
V: TRBV11-1; J: TRBJ2-1; size: NA; D: NA; CDR3: CASSLGVLAYNEQFF; DNA: TGTGCCAGCAGCTTAGGAGTATTAGCCTACAATGAGCAGTTCTTC
V: TRBV7-9; J: TRBJ2-1; size: once; D: TRBD2; CDR3: CASSFGTSGVGEQFF; DNA: TGTGCCAGCAGCTTTGGGACTAGCGGTGTGGGTGAGCAGTTCTTC
V: TRBV2; J: TRBJ2-5; size: NA; D: TRBD1; CDR3: CASTRGQEETQYF; DNA: TGTGCCAGCACTAGGGGACAGGAGGAGACCCAGTACTTC
V: TRBV12-5; J: TRBJ2-1; size: NA; D: TRBD2; CDR3: CASGSSFGGTSLRSYNEQFF; DNA: TGTGCTAGTGGTTCTTCCTTCGGCGGGACTAGCCTAAGATCCTACAATGAGCAGTTCTTC
V: TRBV5-8; J: TRBJ1-1; size: NA; D: NA; CDR3: CASSLNGGGTEAFF; DNA: TGTGCCAGCAGCTTGAACGGGGGGGGCACTGAAGCTTTCTTT
V: TRBV10-3; J: TRBJ1-2; size: NA; D: TRBD1; CDR3: CAISPTGGDGYTF; DNA: TGTGCCATCAGCCCGACAGGGGGCGATGGCTACACCTTC
V: TRBV6-2/TRBV6-3; J: TRBJ1-1; size: NA; D: NA; CDR3: CASSLRRRVGEAFF; DNA: TGTGCCAGCAGTCTCCGGCGCAGGGTGGGTGAAGCTTTCTTT
V: TRBV28; J: TRBJ2-3; size: NA; D: TRBD2; CDR3: CASSLSRGGEDTQYF; DNA: TGTGCCAGCAGTTTATCCCGCGGGGGTGAAGATACGCAGTATTTT
V: TRBV5-1; J: TRBJ1-6; size: NA; D: TRBD1; CDR3: CASSLATGQGNSPLHF; DNA: TGCGCCAGCAGCTTGGCCACGGGACAGGGCAATTCACCCCTCCACTTT
V: TRBV15; J: TRBJ2-5; size: NA; D: NA; CDR3: CATSRDRVARETQYF; DNA: TGTGCCACCAGCAGAGATAGAGTGGCTAGGGAGACCCAGTACTTC
V: TRBV19; J: TRBJ1-1; size: once; D: TRBD1; CDR3: CASSSDRGAEAFF; DNA: TGTGCCAGTAGTTCGGACAGGGGGGCCGAAGCTTTCTTT
V: TRBV14; J: TRBJ2-5; size: NA; D: NA; CDR3: CASSSLFSDNKETQYF; DNA: TGTGCCAGCAGCTCCCTTTTTTCGGACAACAAAGAGACCCAGTACTTC
V: TRBV5-4; J: TRBJ1-2; size: NA; D: NA; CDR3: CASSFSGALNYGYTF; DNA: TGTGCCAGCAGCTTTTCAGGGGCTCTTAACTATGGCTACACCTTC
V: TRBV5-1; J: TRBJ1-2; size: NA; D: NA; CDR3: CASSPVRTDYGYTF; DNA: TGCGCCAGCAGCCCCGTCCGGACAGACTATGGCTACACCTTC
V: TRBV7-2; J: TRBJ1-1; size: NA; D: NA; CDR3: CASSLGGGNTEAFF; DNA: TGTGCCAGCAGCTTAGGAGGGGGGAACACTGAAGCTTTCTTT
V: TRBV7-2; J: TRBJ1-5; size: NA; D: NA; CDR3: CASSLASGVVNQPQHF; DNA: TGTGCCAGCAGCTTAGCGTCCGGGGTGGTGAATCAGCCCCAGCATTTT
V: TRBV12-3/TRBV12-4; J: TRBJ1-2; size: once; D: NA; CDR3: CASTRTASNGYTF; DNA: TGTGCCAGCACTAGGACAGCAAGCAATGGCTACACCTTC
V: TRBV7-9; J: TRBJ2-3; size: NA; D: NA; CDR3: CASVRGVGTSTDTQYF; DNA: TGTGCCAGCGTTAGAGGAGTAGGAACTAGCACAGATACGCAGTATTTT
V: TRBV11-2; J: TRBJ1-1; size: NA; D: NA; CDR3: CASSRRGSRMNTEAFF; DNA: TGTGCCAGCAGCCGCCGAGGGAGCAGAATGAACACTGAAGCTTTCTTT
V: TRBV2; J: TRBJ2-5; size: NA; D: TRBD2; CDR3: CAVLAGDSETQYF; DNA: TGTGCCGTACTAGCGGGGGATTCGGAGACCCAGTACTTC
V: TRBV7-8; J: TRBJ1-1; size: few; D: NA; CDR3: CASSLGPLDTEAFF; DNA: TGTGCCAGCAGCTTAGGGCCCCTGGACACTGAAGCTTTCTTT
V: TRBV4-1; J: TRBJ1-2; size: NA; D: NA; CDR3: CASSQVGAGYGYTF; DNA: TGCGCCAGCAGCCAAGTAGGAGCTGGCTATGGCTACACCTTC
V: TRBV5-1; J: TRBJ1-4; size: NA; D: TRBD1; CDR3: CASSLEGQSNEKLFF; DNA: TGCGCCAGCAGCTTGGAGGGACAGAGTAATGAAAAACTGTTTTTT
V: TRBV15; J: TRBJ1-1; size: NA; D: TRBD1; CDR3: CATTRPGQSYTEAFF; DNA: TGTGCCACCACCAGACCGGGACAGTCTTACACTGAAGCTTTCTTT
V: TRBV3-1/TRBV3-2; J: TRBJ1-1; size: NA; D: NA; CDR3: CASSQPWGKGGTEAFF; DNA: TGTGCCAGCAGCCAACCTTGGGGGAAAGGGGGCACTGAAGCTTTCTTT
V: TRBV2; J: TRBJ1-6; size: NA; D: TRBD1; CDR3: CASSQRRTGKIYNSPLHF; DNA: TGTGCCAGCAGTCAACGAAGGACAGGGAAGATCTATAATTCACCCCTCCACTTT
V: TRBV4-1; J: TRBJ2-1; size: NA; D: TRBD2; CDR3: CASSQDIIRGGLDEQFF; DNA: TGCGCCAGCAGCCAAGACATAATCCGGGGGGGTTTAGATGAGCAGTTCTTC
V: TRBV9; J: TRBJ2-7; size: NA; D: TRBD2; CDR3: CASSVGTSGPSYEQYF; DNA: TGTGCCAGCAGCGTAGGGACTAGCGGTCCTTCCTACGAGCAGTACTTC
V: TRBV7-2; J: TRBJ2-5; size: NA; D: NA; CDR3: CASSLYSRQETQYF; DNA: TGTGCCAGCAGCTTATACAGTAGACAAGAGACCCAGTACTTC
V: TRBV18; J: TRBJ1-1; size: once; D: NA; CDR3: CASSSTGPTEAFF; DNA: TGTGCCAGCTCCTCTACAGGGCCCACTGAAGCTTTCTTT
V: TRBV5-1; J: TRBJ1-2; size: NA; D: TRBD1; CDR3: CASSRGGDDGYTF; DNA: TGCGCCAGCAGTAGAGGGGGCGACGATGGCTACACCTTC
V: TRBV5-1; J: TRBJ2-5; size: once; D: TRBD1; CDR3: CASSGGQPQETQYF; DNA: TGCGCCAGCAGCGGGGGACAGCCCCAAGAGACCCAGTACTTC
V: TRBV10-3; J: TRBJ2-5; size: NA; D: NA; CDR3: CAISEPYREETQYF; DNA: TGTGCCATCAGTGAGCCTTACAGGGAGGAGACCCAGTACTTC
V: TRBV19; J: TRBJ1-2; size: NA; D: TRBD1; CDR3: CASSRDREETYYGYTF; DNA: TGTGCCAGTAGCAGGGACAGGGAGGAGACCTACTATGGCTACACCTTC
V: TRBV3-1/TRBV3-2; J: TRBJ2-7; size: NA; D: TRBD2; CDR3: CASSHPGLAGGQSSYEQYF; DNA: TGTGCCAGCAGCCACCCAGGACTAGCGGGGGGGCAAAGCTCCTACGAGCAGTACTTC
V: TRBV6-5; J: TRBJ2-1; size: NA; D: TRBD2; CDR3: CASSPGTSIDEQFF; DNA: TGTGCCAGCAGCCCGGGGACTAGCATCGATGAGCAGTTCTTC
V: TRBV7-6; J: TRBJ2-3; size: NA; D: NA; CDR3: CASSFETRTDTQYF; DNA: TGTGCCAGCAGCTTTGAGACTAGAACAGATACGCAGTATTTT
V: TRBV5-1; J: TRBJ1-4; size: NA; D: NA; CDR3: CASSLVAGRKNEKLFF; DNA: TGCGCCAGCAGCTTGGTGGCAGGTAGAAAAAATGAAAAACTGTTTTTT
V: TRBV5-6; J: TRBJ1-1; size: once; D: TRBD1; CDR3: CASSLWDRQNTEAFF; DNA: TGTGCCAGCAGCTTGTGGGACAGGCAGAACACTGAAGCTTTCTTT
V: TRBV25-1; J: TRBJ1-4; size: NA; D: TRBD1; CDR3: CASSRTGGNEKLFF; DNA: TGTGCCAGCAGTAGGACAGGGGGAAATGAAAAACTGTTTTTT
V: TRBV5-1; J: TRBJ2-3; size: NA; D: TRBD2; CDR3: CASSLAASGGNTQYF; DNA: TGCGCCAGCAGCTTGGCGGCTAGCGGGGGTAATACGCAGTATTTT
V: TRBV2; J: TRBJ1-1; size: NA; D: NA; CDR3: CATGKHMNTEAFF; DNA: TGTGCCACCGGGAAGCACATGAACACTGAAGCTTTCTTT
V: TRBV4-2; J: TRBJ1-5; size: NA; D: TRBD1; CDR3: CASSQGTGGLNQPQHF; DNA: TGTGCCAGCAGCCAAGGAACAGGGGGCCTCAATCAGCCCCAGCATTTT
V: TRBV19; J: TRBJ2-5; size: NA; D: TRBD2; CDR3: CASSSPAGGEETQYF; DNA: TGTGCCAGTAGTTCCCCTGCGGGGGGGGAAGAGACCCAGTACTTC
V: TRBV2; J: TRBJ2-2; size: NA; D: TRBD1; CDR3: CASTWDRPTGELFF; DNA: TGTGCCAGCACCTGGGACAGGCCAACCGGGGAGCTGTTTTTT
V: TRBV12-1; J: TRBJ1-2; size: NA; D: NA; CDR3: CASSFAAVFCLDYTF; DNA: TGTGCCAGCAGCTTTGCGGCGGTTTTCTGCTTGGACTACACCTTC
V: TRBV5-1; J: TRBJ2-7; size: NA; D: NA; CDR3: CASSLVGLSYEQYF; DNA: TGCGCCAGCAGCTTGGTCGGTTTGTCCTACGAGCAGTACTTC
V: TRBV7-9; J: TRBJ2-5; size: NA; D: NA; CDR3: CASSSYFRELEETQYF; DNA: TGTGCCAGCAGCTCGTACTTTCGGGAGTTGGAAGAGACCCAGTACTTC
V: TRBV5-6; J: TRBJ2-2; size: NA; D: NA; CDR3: CASSPRQGHTGELFF; DNA: TGTGCCAGCAGCCCCAGGCAGGGCCACACCGGGGAGCTGTTTTTT